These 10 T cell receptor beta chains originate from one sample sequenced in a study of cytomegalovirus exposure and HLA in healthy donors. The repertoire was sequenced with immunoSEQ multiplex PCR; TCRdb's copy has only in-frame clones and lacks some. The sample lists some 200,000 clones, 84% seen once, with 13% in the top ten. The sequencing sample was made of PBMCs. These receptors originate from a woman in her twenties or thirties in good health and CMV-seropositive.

The CDR3: CSVGTGVGNTIYF. The CDR3 DNA sequence: TGCAGCGTTGGGACAGGGGTTGGAAACACCATATATTTT. The gene calls are TRBV29-1 and TRBJ1-3; 9 bases align to TRBD1. CDR1 SQVTM and CDR2 ANQGSEA come from the germline V gene. Trimming took 4 bases from V and 3 from J; bases not matched to a gene: 1. The length of the CDR3 is 13 residues.

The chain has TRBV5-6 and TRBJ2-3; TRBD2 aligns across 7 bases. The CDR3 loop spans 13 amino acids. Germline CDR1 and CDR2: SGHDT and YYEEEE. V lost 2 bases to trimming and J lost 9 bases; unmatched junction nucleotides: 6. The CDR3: CASSFLEGGTQYF. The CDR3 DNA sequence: TGTGCCAGCAGCTTCTTAGAGGGAGGGACGCAGTATTTT. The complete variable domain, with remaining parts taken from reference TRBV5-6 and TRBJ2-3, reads DAGVTQSPTHLIKTRGQQVTLRCSPKSGHDTVSWYQQALGQGPQFIFQYYEEEERQRGNFPDRFSGHQFPNYSSELNVNALLLGDSALYLCASSFLEGGTQYFGPGTRLTVL.

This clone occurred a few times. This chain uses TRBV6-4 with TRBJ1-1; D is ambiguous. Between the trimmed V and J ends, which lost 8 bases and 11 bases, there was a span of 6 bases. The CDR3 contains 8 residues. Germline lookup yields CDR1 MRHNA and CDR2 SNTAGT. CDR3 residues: CASPYAFF. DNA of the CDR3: TGTGCCAGCCCCTACGCTTTCTTT.

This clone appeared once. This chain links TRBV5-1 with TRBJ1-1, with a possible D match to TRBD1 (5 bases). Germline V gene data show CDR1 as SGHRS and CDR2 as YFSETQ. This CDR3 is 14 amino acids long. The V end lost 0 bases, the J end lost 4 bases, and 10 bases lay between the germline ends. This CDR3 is CASSLVGRLTEAFF. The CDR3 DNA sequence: TGCGCCAGCAGCTTGGTGGGGCGGCTCACTGAAGCTTTCTTT.

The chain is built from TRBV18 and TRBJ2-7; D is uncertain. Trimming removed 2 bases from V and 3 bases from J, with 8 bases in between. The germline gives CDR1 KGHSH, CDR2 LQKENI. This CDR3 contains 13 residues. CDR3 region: CASSPGHNYEQYF. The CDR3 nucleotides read TGTGCCAGCTCACCAGGGCACAACTACGAGCAGTACTTC.

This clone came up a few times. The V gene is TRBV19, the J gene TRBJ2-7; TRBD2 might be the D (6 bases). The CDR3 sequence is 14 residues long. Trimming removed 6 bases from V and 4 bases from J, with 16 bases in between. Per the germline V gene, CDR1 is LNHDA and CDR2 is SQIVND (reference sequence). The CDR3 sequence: CASRGQGGRYEQYF. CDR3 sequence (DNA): TGTGCCAGTAGGGGGCAGGGAGGTAGGTACGAGCAGTACTTC.

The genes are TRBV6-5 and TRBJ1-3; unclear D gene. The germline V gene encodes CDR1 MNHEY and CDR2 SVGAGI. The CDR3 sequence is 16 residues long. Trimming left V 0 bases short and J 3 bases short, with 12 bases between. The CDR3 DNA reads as TGTGCCAGCAGTTACTCCAGTGTAAACAGTGGAAACACCATATATTTT. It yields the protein CASSYSSVNSGNTIYF.

Here the CDR3 reads CASSIPGPYEQYF. The CDR3 bases are TGTGCCAGCAGTATTCCAGGTCCCTACGAGCAGTACTTC. The V call is TRBV5-6, the J call TRBJ2-7; D is unresolved. The CDR3 extends over 13 amino acids. Germline-derived CDR1 and CDR2 are SGHDT and YYEEEE. V was shortened by 5 bases and J by 2 bases, with 11 bases between the two germline ends. The variable domain in full, completed from reference TRBV5-6 and TRBJ2-7, reads DAGVTQSPTHLIKTRGQQVTLRCSPKSGHDTVSWYQQALGQGPQFIFQYYEEEERQRGNFPDRFSGHQFPNYSSELNVNALLLGDSALYLCASSIPGPYEQYFGPGTRLTVT.

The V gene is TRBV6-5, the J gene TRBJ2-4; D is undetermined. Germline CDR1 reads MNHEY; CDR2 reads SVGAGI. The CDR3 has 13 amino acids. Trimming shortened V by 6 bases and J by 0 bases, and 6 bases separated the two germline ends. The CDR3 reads CASRSVAKNIQYF. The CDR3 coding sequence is TGTGCCAGCAGATCGGTAGCCAAAAACATTCAGTACTTC.

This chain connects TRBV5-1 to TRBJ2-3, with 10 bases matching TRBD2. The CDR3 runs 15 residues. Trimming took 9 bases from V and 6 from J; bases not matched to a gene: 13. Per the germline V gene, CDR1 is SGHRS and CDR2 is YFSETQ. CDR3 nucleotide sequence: TGCGCCACCCGCCTTGGGCTAGCGGGAGCGGATACGCAGTATTTT. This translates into CATRLGLAGADTQYF. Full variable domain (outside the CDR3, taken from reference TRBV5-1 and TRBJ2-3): KAGVTQTPRYLIKTRGQQVTLSCSPISGHRSVSWYQQTPGQGLQFLFEYFSETQRNKGNFPGRFSGRQFSNSRSEMNVSTLELGDSALYLCATRLGLAGADTQYFGPGTRLTVL.